This TCR beta chain came from a study of cytomegalovirus exposure and HLA in healthy donors. CDR3 size: 13 residues. Germline values: CDR1 WNHNN, CDR2 SYGVQD (reference sequence). For this clone: The antigen is unknown.

PCR involved 60 Vbeta and 13 Jbeta primers. Sequenced by immunoSEQ multiplex PCR; TCRdb stores in-frame clones only, minus some. The sample lists some 100,000 clones, roughly three quarters occurring once. Study results and caveats: Most TCRs appeared rarely, but some public TCRs recurred in many donors. Near-uniform donor sequencing depth was presumed by presence/absence analyses.

The source is a woman aged 45-59 years in good health and CMV-seropositive. J is TRBJ2-5 and V is TRBV10-1; 10 positions agree with TRBD1. The assigned J gene may be wrong: the sequence end matches TRBJ2-7 better. Sequencing was done on a sample of PBMCs. CDR3: CASSRTGGFEQYF. The CDR3 DNA reads as TGCGCCAGCAGCAGGACAGGGGGATTCGAGCAGTACTTC.